This paragraph reports one T cell receptor beta chain. This sample stems from a study of blood T cell repertoires in COVID-19. Turning to the study itself: Both acute and convalescent COVID-19 samples were obtained from the United States, Italy and Spain. From T cells, B-cell-depleted T cells, or PBMCs came the material, which was cDNA or gDNA.

Per the original data handling: The assay estimated nucleated cells by amplifying reference gene primers. Data came from immunoSEQ multiplex PCR; TCRdb stores just in-frame clones and leaves some out. The V and J calls and the clone size are those of that table, but D and trimming were determined from the DNA. The sample has 130,000 to 150,000 clones, 75% to 85% seen once. The CDR3 loop spans 13 amino acids. The germline gives CDR1 SGHDT, CDR2 YYEEEE. The V end lost 0 bases, the J end lost 11 bases, and 14 bases lay between the germline ends. Sequenced input: peripheral blood. This chain uses TRBV5-6 with TRBJ1-1; D is perhaps TRBD1 (5 bases). This clonotype was obtained from a human donor with acute or convalescent COVID-19. The donor label of this sample is uncertain. This chain's CDR3 is CASSLVGGTLAFF. CDR3 DNA: TGTGCCAGCAGCTTGGTCGGGGGGACTCTGGCTTTCTTT. Filled out from reference TRBV5-6 and TRBJ1-1, the complete variable domain reads DAGVTQSPTHLIKTRGQQVTLRCSPKSGHDTVSWYQQALGQGPQFIFQYYEEEERQRGNFPDRFSGHQFPNYSSELNVNALLLGDSALYLCASSLVGGTLAFFGQGTRLTVV.